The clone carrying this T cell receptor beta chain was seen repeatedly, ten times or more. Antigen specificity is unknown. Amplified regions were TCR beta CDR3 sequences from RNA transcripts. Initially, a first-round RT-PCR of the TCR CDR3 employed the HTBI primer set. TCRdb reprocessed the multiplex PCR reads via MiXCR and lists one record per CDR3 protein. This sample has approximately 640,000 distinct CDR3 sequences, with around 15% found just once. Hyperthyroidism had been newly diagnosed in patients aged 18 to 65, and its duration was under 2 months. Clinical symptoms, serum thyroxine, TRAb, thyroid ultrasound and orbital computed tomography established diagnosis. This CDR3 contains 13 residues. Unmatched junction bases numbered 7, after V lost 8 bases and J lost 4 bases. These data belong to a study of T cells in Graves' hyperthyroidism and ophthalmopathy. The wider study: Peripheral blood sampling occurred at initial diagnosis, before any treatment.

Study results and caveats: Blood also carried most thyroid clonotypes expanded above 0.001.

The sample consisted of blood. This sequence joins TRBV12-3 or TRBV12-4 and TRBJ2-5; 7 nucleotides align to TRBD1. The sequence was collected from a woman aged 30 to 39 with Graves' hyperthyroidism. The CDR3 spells CASAPRGLETQYF. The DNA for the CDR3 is TGTGCCAGCGCCCCGAGGGGGCTAGAGACCCAGTACTTC.